What follows are 15 T cell receptor beta chains derived from one specimen sequenced in a study of control samples from healthy donors and cancer patients. The table came from immunoSEQ multiplex PCR; TCRdb's copy has only in-frame clones and leaves some out. The data show about 130,000 clones, approximately 90% seen once. Sequenced material: blood. The receptor source for this set is a man younger than 35 in good health.

J is TRBJ1-4 and V is TRBV6-5, with 7 bases identical to TRBD1. From germline, CDR1 is MNHEY and CDR2 SVGAGI. V dropped 6 bases and J dropped 7; count of bases not matched to a gene: 5. This CDR3 is 13 amino acids long. The CDR3 sequence: CASREGAREKLFF. The CDR3 DNA sequence: TGTGCCAGCAGAGAGGGGGCTCGTGAAAAACTGTTTTTT.

With regard to this clone: Additional DNA sequences in this sample encode the identical CDR3. The chain combines TRBV5-6 with TRBJ1-6; possibly TRBD1 for D (6 bases). Germline CDR1 and CDR2: SGHDT and YYEEEE. Deletions cut 3 bases from V and 1 base from J, with 14 bases between. This CDR3 comprises 17 residues. CDR3 amino acids: CASSWREGGSYNSPLHF. The CDR3 DNA is TGTGCCAGCAGCTGGAGGGAGGGGGGTTCCTATAATTCACCCCTCCACTTT.

The chain carries TRBV5-1 and TRBJ1-3; no definite D call. The CDR3 has 12 amino acids. V gave up 2 bases and J gave up 2 bases, with 2 bases separating them. The germline CDR1 and CDR2 sequences are SGHRS and YFSETQ. CDR3 loop: CASSLPGNTIYF. The CDR3 DNA reads as TGCGCCAGCAGCTTACCTGGAAACACCATATATTTT.

The genes are TRBV10-2 and TRBJ1-1, with unresolved D. Germline V gene data show CDR1 as WSHSY and CDR2 as SAAADI. The CDR3 is 13 residues long. V shed 1 base and J shed 3 bases, with 6 bases lying between them. The CDR3 loop reads CASSEFSYTEAFF. The CDR3 nucleotides are TGCGCCAGCAGTGAGTTCAGCTACACTGAAGCTTTCTTT.

This chain connects TRBV7-6 to TRBJ2-1, with D possibly matching TRBD2 (5 bases). CDR3 size: 15 residues. CDR1 is SGHVS, CDR2 FNYEAQ, per germline. Deletions cut 6 bases from V and 9 bases from J, with 21 bases between. The chain's CDR3 is CASSAVGLHEGEQFF. The CDR3 nucleotides are TGTGCCAGCAGTGCAGTAGGCTTACACGAGGGTGAGCAGTTCTTC.

This clone occurred once. V and J are TRBV6-5 and TRBJ1-1, with D perhaps matching TRBD1 (6 bases). Germline lookup yields CDR1 MNHEY and CDR2 SVGAGI. This CDR3 has 12 residues. The CDR3 DNA follows: TGTGCGGAGGGGGGGGATAACACTGAAGCTTTCTTT. Residues: CAEGGDNTEAFF.

The chain has TRBV29-1 and TRBJ2-7; 8 bases agree with TRBD1. CDR1 SQVTM and CDR2 ANQGSEA come from the germline V gene. The CDR3 is made up of 15 amino acids. The V gene end was trimmed by 3 bases and the J gene end by 6 bases; junction bases not matched to a gene: 13. Here the CDR3 DNA reads TGCAGCGTTGATTTACAACAGGGGGTCGTAGGCGAGCAGTACTTC. This codes for CSVDLQQGVVGEQYF.

The chain recombines TRBV5-6 with TRBJ1-1; D not resolved. Trimming pared 1 base from V and 0 bases from J, leaving 10 bases between. This CDR3 contains 15 residues. Germline lookup yields CDR1 SGHDT and CDR2 YYEEEE. This CDR3 is CASSLFPQMNTEAFF. The CDR3, as DNA: TGTGCCAGCAGCTTGTTCCCGCAGATGAACACTGAAGCTTTCTTT.

This clone was detected once. The chain has TRBV19 and TRBJ1-5, with unresolved D. Germline V CDR1 and CDR2: LNHDA, SQIVND (reference sequence). The V end was cut by 5 bases, the J end by 5 bases, with 10 bases between. CDR3 length: 13 amino acids. CDR3 sequence (DNA): TGTGCCAGTAGTGTCGGACTTTATCAGCCCCAGCATTTT. This encodes CASSVGLYQPQHF.

The chain recombines TRBV9 with TRBJ2-2; D is uncertain. Germline V lookup: CDR1 SGDLS, CDR2 YYNGEE. This CDR3 is built from 15 residues. V was clipped by 0 bases and J by 5 bases, with 11 bases between them. The CDR3 spells CASSVGTLRTGELFF. CDR3 sequence (DNA): TGTGCCAGCAGCGTAGGTACACTCAGAACCGGGGAGCTGTTTTTT.

This rearrangement joins TRBV7-2 to TRBJ1-5, with unresolved D. Trimming took off 3 bases at V and 4 bases at J, with 7 bases between the two ends. CDR1 and CDR2 from the germline V gene are SGHTA and FQGNSA. The CDR3 runs to 13 residues. The CDR3 is CASSFAGNQPQHF. Here the CDR3 DNA reads TGTGCCAGCAGCTTTGCCGGTAATCAGCCCCAGCATTTT.

CDR3 residues: CASSLKRGGENTIYF. The CDR3 DNA reads as TGTGCCAGCAGCTTAAAACGAGGGGGTGAGAACACCATATATTTT. The rearrangement links TRBV7-9 to TRBJ1-3; D is perhaps TRBD1 (6 bases). This CDR3 is 15 amino acids long. Looked up from germline, CDR1 is SEHNR and CDR2 is FQNEAQ (reference sequence). Trimming took off 2 bases at V and 7 bases at J, with 15 bases between the two ends.

The chain carries TRBV7-9 and TRBJ1-1, with 7 bases fitting TRBD1. CDR1 SEHNR and CDR2 FQNEAQ come from the germline V gene (reference sequence). Trimming took 3 bases from V and 0 from J; bases not matched to a gene: 4. The CDR3 totals 15 residues. DNA of the CDR3: TGTGCCAGCAGCTTCAGACAGGGTATGAACACTGAAGCTTTCTTT. Its protein product is CASSFRQGMNTEAFF.

This clone was seen once. The chain carries TRBV6-2 or TRBV6-3 and TRBJ1-5, with a possible D match to TRBD1 (5 bases). The V gene lost 6 bases and the J gene lost 6 bases, with 12 bases spanning the gap. The CDR3 extends over 13 amino acids. The V gene's germline CDR1 is MNHEY and CDR2 SVGEGT. The chain's CDR3 is CASSSRGTQPQHF. CDR3 nucleotides: TGTGCCAGCAGCTCCCGGGGGACTCAGCCCCAGCATTTT.

The gene calls are TRBV5-6 and TRBJ2-5; TRBD2 is a possible D gene (5 bases). Deletions cut 5 bases from V and 1 base from J, with 18 bases between. The length of the CDR3 is 16 residues. Germline-derived CDR1 and CDR2 are SGHDT and YYEEEE. Written as DNA, the CDR3 is TGTGCCAGCAGGGAATTAAAGCGAGGACTCCAAGAGACCCAGTACTTC. Amino acid sequence: CASRELKRGLQETQYF.